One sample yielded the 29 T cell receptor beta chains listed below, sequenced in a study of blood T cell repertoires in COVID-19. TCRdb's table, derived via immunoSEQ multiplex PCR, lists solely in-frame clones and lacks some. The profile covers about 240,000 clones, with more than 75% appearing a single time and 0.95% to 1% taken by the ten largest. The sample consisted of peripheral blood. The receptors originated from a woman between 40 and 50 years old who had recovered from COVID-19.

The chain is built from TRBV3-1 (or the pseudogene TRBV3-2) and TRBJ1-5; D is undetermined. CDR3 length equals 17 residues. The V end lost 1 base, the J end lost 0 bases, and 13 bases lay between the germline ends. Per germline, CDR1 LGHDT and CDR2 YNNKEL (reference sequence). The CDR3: CASSQALGPNSNQPQHF. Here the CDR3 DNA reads TGTGCCAGCAGCCAAGCCCTTGGGCCAAATAGCAATCAGCCCCAGCATTTT.

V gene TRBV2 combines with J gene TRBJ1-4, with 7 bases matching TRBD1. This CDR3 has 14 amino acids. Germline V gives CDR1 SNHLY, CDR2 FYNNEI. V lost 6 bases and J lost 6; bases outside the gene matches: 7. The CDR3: CASSKQGFDEKLFF. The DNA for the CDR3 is TGTGCCAGCAGCAAACAGGGGTTTGATGAAAAACTGTTTTTT.

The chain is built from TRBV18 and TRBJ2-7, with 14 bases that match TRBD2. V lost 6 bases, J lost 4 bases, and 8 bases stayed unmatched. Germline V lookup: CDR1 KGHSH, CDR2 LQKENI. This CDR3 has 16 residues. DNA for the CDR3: TGTGCCAGCTCGGTACGACTAGCGGGGGGGACTTACGAGCAGTACTTC. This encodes CASSVRLAGGTYEQYF.

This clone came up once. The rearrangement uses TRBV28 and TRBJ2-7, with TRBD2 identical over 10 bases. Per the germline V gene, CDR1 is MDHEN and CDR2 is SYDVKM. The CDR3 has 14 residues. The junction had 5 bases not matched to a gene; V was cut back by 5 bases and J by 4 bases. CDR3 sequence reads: CASSAAGGGYEQYF. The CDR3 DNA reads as TGTGCCAGCAGTGCAGCGGGAGGGGGTTACGAGCAGTACTTC.

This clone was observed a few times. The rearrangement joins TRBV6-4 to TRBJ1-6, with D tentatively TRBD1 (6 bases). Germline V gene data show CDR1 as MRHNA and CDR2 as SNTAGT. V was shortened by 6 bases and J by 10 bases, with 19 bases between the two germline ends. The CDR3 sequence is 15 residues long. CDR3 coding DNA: TGTGCCAGCAGCCCCATGGCAGGGGCGAGATCACCCCTCCACTTT. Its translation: CASSPMAGARSPLHF.

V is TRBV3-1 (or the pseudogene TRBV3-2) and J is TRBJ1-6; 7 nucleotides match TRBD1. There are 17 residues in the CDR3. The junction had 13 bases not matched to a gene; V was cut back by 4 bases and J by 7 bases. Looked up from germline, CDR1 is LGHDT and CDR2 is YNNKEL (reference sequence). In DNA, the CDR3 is TGTGCCAGCAGCCCCACTGGACAGGTCTTCGGGAATTCACCCCTCCACTTT. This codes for CASSPTGQVFGNSPLHF.

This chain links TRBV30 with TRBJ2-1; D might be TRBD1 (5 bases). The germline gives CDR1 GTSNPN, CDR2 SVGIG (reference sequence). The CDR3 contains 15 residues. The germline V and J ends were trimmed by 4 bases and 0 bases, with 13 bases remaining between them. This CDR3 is CAWTSGSSSYNEQFF. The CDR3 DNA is TGTGCCTGGACCTCAGGGTCCAGCTCCTACAATGAGCAGTTCTTC.

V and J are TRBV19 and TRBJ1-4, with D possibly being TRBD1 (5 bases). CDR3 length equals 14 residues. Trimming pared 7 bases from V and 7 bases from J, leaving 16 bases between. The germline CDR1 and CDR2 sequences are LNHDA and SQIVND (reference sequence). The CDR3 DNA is TGTGCCAGTACCAATGGGGCGACGGGTGAAAAACTGTTTTTT. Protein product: CASTNGATGEKLFF. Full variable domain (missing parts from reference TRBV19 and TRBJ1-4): DGGITQSPKYLFRKEGQNVTLSCEQNLNHDAMYWYRQDPGQGLRLIYYSQIVNDFQKGDIAEGYSVSREKKESFPLTVTSAQKNPTAFYLCASTNGATGEKLFFGSGTQLSVL.

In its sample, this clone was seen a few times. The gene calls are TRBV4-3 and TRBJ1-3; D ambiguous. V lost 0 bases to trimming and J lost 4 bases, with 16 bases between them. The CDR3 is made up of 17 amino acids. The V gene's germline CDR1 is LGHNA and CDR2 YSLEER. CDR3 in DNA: TGCGCCAGCAGCCAAGACCTGGCGGGAGGACCCGGAAACACCATATATTTT. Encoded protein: CASSQDLAGGPGNTIYF.

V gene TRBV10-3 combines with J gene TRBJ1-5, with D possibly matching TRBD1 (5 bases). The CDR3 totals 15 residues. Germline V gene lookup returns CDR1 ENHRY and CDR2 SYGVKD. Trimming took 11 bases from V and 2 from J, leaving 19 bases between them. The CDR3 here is CASRGWGAGNQPQHF. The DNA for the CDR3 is TGTGCCTCACGGGGGTGGGGCGCGGGCAATCAGCCCCAGCATTTT.

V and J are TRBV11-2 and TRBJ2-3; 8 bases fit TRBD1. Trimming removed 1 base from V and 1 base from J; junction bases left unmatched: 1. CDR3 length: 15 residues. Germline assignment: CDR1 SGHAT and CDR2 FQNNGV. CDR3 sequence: CASSLGQGRTDTQYF. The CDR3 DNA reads TGTGCCAGCAGCTTAGGACAGGGGCGCACAGATACGCAGTATTTT. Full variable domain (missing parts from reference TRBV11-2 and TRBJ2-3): EAGVAQSPRYKIIEKRQSVAFWCNPISGHATLYWYQQILGQGPKLLIQFQNNGVVDDSQLPKDRFSAERLKGVDSTLKIQPAKLEDSAVYLCASSLGQGRTDTQYFGPGTRLTVL.

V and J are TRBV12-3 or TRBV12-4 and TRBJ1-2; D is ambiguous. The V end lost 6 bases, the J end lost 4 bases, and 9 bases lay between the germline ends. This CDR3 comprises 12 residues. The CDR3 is CASSTVPYGYTF. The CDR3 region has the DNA TGTGCCAGCAGCACAGTCCCCTATGGCTACACCTTC.

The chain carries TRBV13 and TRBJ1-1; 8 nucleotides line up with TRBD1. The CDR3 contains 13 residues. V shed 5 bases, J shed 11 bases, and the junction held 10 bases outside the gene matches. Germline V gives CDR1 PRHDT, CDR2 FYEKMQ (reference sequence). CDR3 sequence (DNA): TGTGCCAGCAGCCCTGGGACAGGTCCTCGGGCTTTCTTT. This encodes CASSPGTGPRAFF.

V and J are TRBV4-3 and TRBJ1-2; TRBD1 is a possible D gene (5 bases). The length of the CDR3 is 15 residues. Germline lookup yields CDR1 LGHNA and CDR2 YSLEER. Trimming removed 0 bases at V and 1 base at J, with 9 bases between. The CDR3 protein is CASSQEPQGNYGYTF. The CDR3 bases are TGCGCCAGCAGCCAAGAACCCCAGGGTAACTATGGCTACACCTTC.

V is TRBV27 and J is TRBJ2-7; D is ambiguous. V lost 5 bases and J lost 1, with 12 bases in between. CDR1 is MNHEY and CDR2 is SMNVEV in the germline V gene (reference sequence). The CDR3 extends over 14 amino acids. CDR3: CASSPGYGSYEQYF. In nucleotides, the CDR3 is TGTGCCAGCAGTCCGGGTTACGGTTCCTACGAGCAGTACTTC.

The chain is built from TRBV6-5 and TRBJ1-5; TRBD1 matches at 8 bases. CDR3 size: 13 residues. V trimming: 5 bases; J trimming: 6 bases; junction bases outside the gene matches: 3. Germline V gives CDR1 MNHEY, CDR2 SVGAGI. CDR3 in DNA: TGTGCCAGCAGTCACGACAGGGGTCAGCCCCAGCATTTT. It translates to CASSHDRGQPQHF.

The chain's CDR3 is CASSVGASHADTQYF. Written as DNA, the CDR3 is TGTGCCAGCAGCGTGGGGGCTAGCCACGCAGATACGCAGTATTTT. This rearrangement joins TRBV9 to TRBJ2-3, with D possibly matching TRBD1 (6 bases). V was pared by 2 bases and J by 4 bases, with 14 bases between. CDR1 and CDR2 from the germline V gene are SGDLS and YYNGEE. The CDR3 sequence is 15 residues long.

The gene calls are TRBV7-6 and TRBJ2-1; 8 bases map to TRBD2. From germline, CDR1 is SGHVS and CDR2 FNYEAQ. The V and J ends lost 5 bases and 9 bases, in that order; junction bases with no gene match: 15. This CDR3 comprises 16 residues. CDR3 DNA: TGTGCCAGCAGCCCAACGAGCGGGAGCCCCCCGGGTGAGCAGTTCTTC. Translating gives CASSPTSGSPPGEQFF.

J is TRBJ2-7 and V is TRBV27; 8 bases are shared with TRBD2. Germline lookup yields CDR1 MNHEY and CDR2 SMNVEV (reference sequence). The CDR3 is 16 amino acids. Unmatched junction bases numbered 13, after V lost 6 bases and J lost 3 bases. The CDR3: CASRPLGLAGLYEQYF. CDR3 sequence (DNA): TGTGCCAGCAGACCCTTGGGGCTAGCGGGCCTCTACGAGCAGTACTTC.

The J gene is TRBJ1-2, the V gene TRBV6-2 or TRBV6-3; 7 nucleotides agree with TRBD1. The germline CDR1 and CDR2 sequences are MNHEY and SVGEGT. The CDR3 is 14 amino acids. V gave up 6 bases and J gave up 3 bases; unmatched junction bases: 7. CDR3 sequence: CASSETGPHYGYTF. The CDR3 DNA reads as TGTGCCAGCAGCGAGACAGGGCCACACTATGGCTACACCTTC.

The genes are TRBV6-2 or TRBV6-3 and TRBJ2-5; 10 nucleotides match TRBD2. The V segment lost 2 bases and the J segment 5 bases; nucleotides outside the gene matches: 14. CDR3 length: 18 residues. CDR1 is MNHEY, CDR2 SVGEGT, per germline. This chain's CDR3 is CASSYPHGLAGVGETQYF. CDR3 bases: TGTGCCAGCAGTTACCCCCACGGGCTAGCGGGAGTGGGGGAGACCCAGTACTTC.

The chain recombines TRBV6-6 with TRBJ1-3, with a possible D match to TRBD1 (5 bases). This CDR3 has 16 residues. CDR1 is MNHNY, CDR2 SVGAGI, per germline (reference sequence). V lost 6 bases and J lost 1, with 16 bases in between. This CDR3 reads CASSPPGVRSGNTIYF. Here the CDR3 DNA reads TGTGCCAGCAGCCCCCCGGGGGTTAGGTCTGGAAACACCATATATTTT.

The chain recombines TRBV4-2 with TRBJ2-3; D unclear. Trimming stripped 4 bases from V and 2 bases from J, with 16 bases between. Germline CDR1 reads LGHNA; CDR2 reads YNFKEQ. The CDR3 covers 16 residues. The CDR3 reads CASSPMWAGSTDTQYF. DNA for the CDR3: TGTGCCAGCAGCCCAATGTGGGCCGGATCCACAGATACGCAGTATTTT.

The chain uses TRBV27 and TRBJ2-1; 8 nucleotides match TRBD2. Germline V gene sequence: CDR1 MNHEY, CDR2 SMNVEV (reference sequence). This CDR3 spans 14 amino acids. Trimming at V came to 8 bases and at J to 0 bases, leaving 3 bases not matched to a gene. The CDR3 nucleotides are TGTGCCAGCCAGCGGGGGTACTCCTACAATGAGCAGTTCTTC. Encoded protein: CASQRGYSYNEQFF.

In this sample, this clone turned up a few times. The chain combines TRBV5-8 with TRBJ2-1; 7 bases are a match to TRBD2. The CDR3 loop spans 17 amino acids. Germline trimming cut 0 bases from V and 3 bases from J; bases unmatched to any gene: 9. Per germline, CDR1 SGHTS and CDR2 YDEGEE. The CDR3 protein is CASSLEGVGGFYNEQFF. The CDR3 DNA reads TGTGCCAGCAGCTTGGAGGGTGTGGGAGGGTTCTACAATGAGCAGTTCTTC.

CDR3 loop: CASSHPTSGRMREQYF. The CDR3 DNA is TGCGCCAGCAGCCACCCCACTAGCGGGAGGATGAGGGAGCAGTACTTC. The chain has TRBV5-1 and TRBJ2-7, with TRBD2 matching 12 bases. Germline V CDR1 and CDR2: SGHRS, YFSETQ. The CDR3 totals 16 residues. Trimming cost V 4 bases and J 7 bases; bases outside gene matches: 12. Complete variable domain (other parts from reference TRBV5-1 and TRBJ2-7): KAGVTQTPRYLIKTRGQQVTLSCSPISGHRSVSWYQQTPGQGLQFLFEYFSETQRNKGNFPGRFSGRQFSNSRSEMNVSTLELGDSALYLCASSHPTSGRMREQYFGPGTRLTVT.

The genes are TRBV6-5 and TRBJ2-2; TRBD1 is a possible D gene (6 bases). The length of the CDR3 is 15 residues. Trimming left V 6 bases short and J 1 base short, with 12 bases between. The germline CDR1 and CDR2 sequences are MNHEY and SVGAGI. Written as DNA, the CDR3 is TGTGCCAGCAGGCCCCCGACAGGGAACACCGGGGAGCTGTTTTTT. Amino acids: CASRPPTGNTGELFF.

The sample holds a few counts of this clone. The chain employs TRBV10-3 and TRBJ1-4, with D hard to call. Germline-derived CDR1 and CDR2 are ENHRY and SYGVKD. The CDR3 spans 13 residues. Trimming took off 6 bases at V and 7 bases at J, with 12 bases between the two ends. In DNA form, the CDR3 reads TGTGCCATCAGAGCGGGCCCGGCTGAAAAACTGTTTTTT. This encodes CAIRAGPAEKLFF.

The DNA of the CDR3 is TGTGCCAGCAGTGAAGCCCCTTGGACAGACCTCGGGGGCTACACCTTC. This gives the protein CASSEAPWTDLGGYTF. V usage is TRBV6-1 and J usage is TRBJ1-2; D might be TRBD1 (6 bases). V dropped 0 bases and J dropped 8 bases, with 19 bases sitting between them. CDR1 and CDR2 from the germline V gene are MNHNS and SASEGT. The CDR3 contains 16 residues.